Below, 20 T cell receptor beta chains from the same sample are listed, as sequenced in a study of CD8 T cells in ankylosing spondylitis. Each CDR3 protein gets one entry after TCRdb re-called the 5' RACE reads with MiXCR. The sample has around 180,000 distinct CDR3 sequences, approximately 13% seen once. The sample taken for sequencing was blood, either unsorted or a sorted T cell fraction (not recorded which). Receptors originate from a female donor with ankylosing spondylitis or in good health (not recorded which).

This clonotype occurred once. J is TRBJ1-2 and V is TRBV14; no definite D call. The CDR3 covers 16 residues. Germline V gene lookup returns CDR1 SGHDN and CDR2 FVKESK. Trimming cost V 4 bases and J 0 bases, with 15 bases left between them. The CDR3 spells CASSLLGSGSNYGYTF. CDR3 coding DNA: TGTGCCAGCAGCCTCCTAGGGTCGGGCTCTAACTATGGCTACACCTTC.

This clonotype was seen a few times. The chain combines TRBV20-1 with TRBJ2-7, with 8 bases lining up with TRBD2. The CDR3 covers 15 residues. The V and J ends lost 0 bases and 0 bases, in that order; junction bases with no gene match: 4. Germline V gives CDR1 DFQATT, CDR2 SNEGSKA (reference sequence). In nucleotides, the CDR3 is TGCAGTGCTAGAGATCTCAGCGGGAGCTCCTACGAGCAGTACTTC. Its translation: CSARDLSGSSYEQYF.

This clonotype turned up a few times. The chain recombines TRBV3-1 with TRBJ2-5; 7 nucleotides align to TRBD2. The CDR3 is 18 residues long. V shed 0 bases, J shed 4 bases, and the junction held 14 bases outside the gene matches. In germline, CDR1 is LGHDT, CDR2 YNNKEL (reference sequence). CDR3 region: CASSQDWSGKARGETQYF. DNA of the CDR3: TGTGCCAGCAGCCAAGATTGGAGCGGGAAGGCCCGGGGAGAGACCCAGTACTTC.

In its sample, this clonotype was seen many times. The gene calls are TRBV6-1 and TRBJ2-2; D might be TRBD1 (6 bases). The ends were cut back, 6 bases at V and 0 bases at J, with 11 bases in the middle. The CDR3 length is 15 residues. Germline values: CDR1 MNHNS, CDR2 SASEGT. The CDR3 region has the DNA TGTGCCAGCAGACCCGGGACATCGAACACCGGGGAGCTGTTTTTT. Translated, it gives CASRPGTSNTGELFF.

This clonotype appeared many times. V gene TRBV20-1 combines with J gene TRBJ1-5, with D unresolved. Germline V CDR1 and CDR2: DFQATT, SNEGSKA (reference sequence). The CDR3 loop spans 15 amino acids. V was cut by 1 base and J by 1 base, with 11 bases left in between. CDR3 in amino acids: CSARASEQSNQPQHF. CDR3 nucleotides: TGCAGTGCTAGAGCCTCGGAGCAAAGCAATCAGCCCCAGCATTTT.

This clonotype was recorded many times. This chain uses TRBV2 with TRBJ2-5; maybe TRBD2 (6 bases). Per germline, CDR1 SNHLY and CDR2 FYNNEI. Between the trimmed V and J ends, which lost 3 bases and 4 bases, there was a span of 12 bases. This CDR3 comprises 14 residues. CDR3 in amino acids: CASSERGGGETQYF. The DNA for the CDR3 is TGTGCCAGCAGTGAGAGGGGAGGTGGAGAGACCCAGTACTTC.

In this sample, this clonotype turned up many times. The chain couples TRBV20-1 to TRBJ1-5; 7 nucleotides match TRBD1. V was clipped by 5 bases and J by 4 bases; unmatched bases: 8. Germline V CDR1 and CDR2: DFQATT, SNEGSKA (reference sequence). The CDR3 length is 14 residues. The chain's CDR3 is CSASQGTDNQPQHF. Here the CDR3 DNA reads TGCAGTGCTTCCCAAGGGACAGATAATCAGCCCCAGCATTTT.

In its sample, this clonotype was seen many times. The chain carries TRBV10-3 and TRBJ2-7; 8 bases fit TRBD1. The CDR3 is 15 residues long. The ends lost 3 bases at V and 9 bases at J; junction bases unmatched: 13. Germline V gives CDR1 ENHRY, CDR2 SYGVKD. CDR3 coding DNA: TGTGCCATCAGTGATTCAGGGACAGGCCGCCAGGTGCAGTACTTC. Residues: CAISDSGTGRQVQYF.

This clonotype was detected many times. The chain combines TRBV20-1 with TRBJ2-3; D gene unclear. Germline values: CDR1 DFQATT, CDR2 SNEGSKA (reference sequence). Trimming shortened V by 1 base and J by 4 bases, and 18 bases separated the two germline ends. CDR3 size: 16 residues. This CDR3 is CSARVIISLYPDTQYF. CDR3 DNA: TGCAGTGCTAGAGTAATAATCTCCTTATACCCAGATACGCAGTATTTT.

The CDR3 DNA is TGTGCCAGCAGCCCTCCGGGTGGGGGGACCACTGAAGCTTTCTTT. Translated: CASSPPGGGTTEAFF. The genes are TRBV7-9 and TRBJ1-1, with D tentatively TRBD1 (5 bases). Germline V lookup: CDR1 SEHNR, CDR2 FQNEAQ (reference sequence). This CDR3 contains 15 residues. V was clipped by 5 bases and J by 4 bases, with 17 bases between them. Filled out from reference TRBV7-9 and TRBJ1-1, the complete variable domain reads DTGVSQNPRHKITKRGQNVTFRCDPISEHNRLYWYRQTLGQGPEFLTYFQNEAQLEKSRLLSDRFSAERPKGSFSTLEIQRTEQGDSAMYLCASSPPGGGTTEAFFGQGTRLTVV.

The chain is built from TRBV29-1 and TRBJ2-2; D tentatively reads TRBD1 or TRBD2 (6 bases each). Trimming removed 5 bases from V and 0 bases from J, with 13 bases in between. Per germline, CDR1 SQVTM and CDR2 ANQGSEA. The CDR3 loop spans 15 amino acids. The CDR3 DNA sequence: TGCAGCGTTTCCAAGGGGGGAGCGAACACCGGGGAGCTGTTTTTT. Translating gives CSVSKGGANTGELFF.

This clonotype was recorded at least ten times. This rearrangement joins TRBV20-1 to TRBJ1-2; no reliable D call. Trimming cost V 5 bases and J 0 bases, with 10 bases left between them. The length of the CDR3 is 13 residues. From germline, CDR1 is DFQATT and CDR2 SNEGSKA (reference sequence). CDR3 sequence reads: CSAEKDSNYGYTF. The CDR3 DNA follows: TGCAGTGCTGAAAAAGACTCTAACTATGGCTACACCTTC.

This clonotype appeared many times. The chain carries TRBV5-1 and TRBJ1-4; TRBD1 agrees at 10 bases. CDR3 length: 13 amino acids. The V gene's germline CDR1 is SGHRS and CDR2 YFSETQ. With 4 bases clipped from V and 11 bases from J, the junction kept 5 bases outside the gene matches. The CDR3 coding sequence is TGCGCCAGCAGCGAGGGACAGGGGATTAAACTGTTTTTT. Translated, it gives CASSEGQGIKLFF.

The chain carries TRBV11-3 and TRBJ2-5, with D uncertain. CDR3 length: 12 residues. V shed 0 bases and J shed 4 bases, with 3 bases lying between them. The germline V gene encodes CDR1 SGHNT and CDR2 YENEEA. CDR3 sequence: CASSLDLETQYF. CDR3 nucleotide sequence: TGTGCCAGCAGCTTAGACCTAGAGACCCAGTACTTC.

This clonotype was picked up a small number of times. The chain has TRBV6-1 and TRBJ2-2, with a weak D call TRBD2 (6 bases). Germline loops: CDR1 MNHNS, CDR2 SASEGT. V was pared by 6 bases and J by 1 base, with 12 bases between. This CDR3 has 15 residues. For the CDR3, the DNA is TGTGCCAGCAGCCGCGGGACTGGGAACACCGGGGAGCTGTTTTTT. Its protein is CASSRGTGNTGELFF.

There are a few counts of this clonotype. The chain is built from TRBV5-5 and TRBJ2-2; 12 bases are shared with TRBD2. The germline gives CDR1 SGHKS, CDR2 YYEKEE (reference sequence). J gave up 5 bases and V 4 bases, and 3 bases lay outside the gene matches. The CDR3 consists of 15 residues. CDR3 sequence reads: CASSAGTSGTGELFF. The CDR3 coding sequence is TGTGCCAGCAGCGCCGGGACTAGCGGGACCGGGGAGCTGTTTTTT.

The J gene is TRBJ1-5, the V gene TRBV7-2; unclear D gene. Germline CDR1 is SGHTA and CDR2 is FQGNSA. The length of the CDR3 is 13 residues. Trimming took off 8 bases at V and 4 bases at J, with 12 bases between the two ends. The CDR3 DNA follows: TGTGCCAGCGGAATCCGAGGAAATCAGCCCCAGCATTTT. It codes for CASGIRGNQPQHF.

This clonotype was recorded many times. The J gene is TRBJ2-7, the V gene TRBV13; D unclear. The CDR3 spans 12 residues. V gave up 1 base and J gave up 7 bases, with 8 bases separating them. Per germline, CDR1 PRHDT and CDR2 FYEKMQ (reference sequence). The CDR3 region is CASSLVRGEQYF. The CDR3, as DNA: TGTGCCAGCAGCTTAGTCCGCGGTGAGCAGTACTTC.

Ten or more counts support this clonotype. V and J are TRBV7-9 and TRBJ2-7; TRBD2 matches 7 bases. The CDR3 runs 14 residues. Germline values: CDR1 SEHNR, CDR2 FQNEAQ (reference sequence). Losses at the gene ends were 5 bases for V and 1 base for J; bases not matched to a gene: 5. The CDR3 here is CASSPSGMSYEQYF. The CDR3 bases are TGTGCCAGCAGCCCCAGCGGGATGTCCTACGAGCAGTACTTC.

Ten or more counts support this clonotype. This sequence joins TRBV2 and TRBJ1-4; weak D call: TRBD1 (5 bases). Trimming took off 5 bases at V and 8 bases at J, with 12 bases between the two ends. CDR1 and CDR2 from the germline V gene are SNHLY and FYNNEI. The CDR3 consists of 13 residues. CDR3 amino acids: CASSHRDPEKLFF. For the CDR3, the DNA is TGTGCCAGCAGTCATCGGGACCCCGAAAAACTGTTTTTT.